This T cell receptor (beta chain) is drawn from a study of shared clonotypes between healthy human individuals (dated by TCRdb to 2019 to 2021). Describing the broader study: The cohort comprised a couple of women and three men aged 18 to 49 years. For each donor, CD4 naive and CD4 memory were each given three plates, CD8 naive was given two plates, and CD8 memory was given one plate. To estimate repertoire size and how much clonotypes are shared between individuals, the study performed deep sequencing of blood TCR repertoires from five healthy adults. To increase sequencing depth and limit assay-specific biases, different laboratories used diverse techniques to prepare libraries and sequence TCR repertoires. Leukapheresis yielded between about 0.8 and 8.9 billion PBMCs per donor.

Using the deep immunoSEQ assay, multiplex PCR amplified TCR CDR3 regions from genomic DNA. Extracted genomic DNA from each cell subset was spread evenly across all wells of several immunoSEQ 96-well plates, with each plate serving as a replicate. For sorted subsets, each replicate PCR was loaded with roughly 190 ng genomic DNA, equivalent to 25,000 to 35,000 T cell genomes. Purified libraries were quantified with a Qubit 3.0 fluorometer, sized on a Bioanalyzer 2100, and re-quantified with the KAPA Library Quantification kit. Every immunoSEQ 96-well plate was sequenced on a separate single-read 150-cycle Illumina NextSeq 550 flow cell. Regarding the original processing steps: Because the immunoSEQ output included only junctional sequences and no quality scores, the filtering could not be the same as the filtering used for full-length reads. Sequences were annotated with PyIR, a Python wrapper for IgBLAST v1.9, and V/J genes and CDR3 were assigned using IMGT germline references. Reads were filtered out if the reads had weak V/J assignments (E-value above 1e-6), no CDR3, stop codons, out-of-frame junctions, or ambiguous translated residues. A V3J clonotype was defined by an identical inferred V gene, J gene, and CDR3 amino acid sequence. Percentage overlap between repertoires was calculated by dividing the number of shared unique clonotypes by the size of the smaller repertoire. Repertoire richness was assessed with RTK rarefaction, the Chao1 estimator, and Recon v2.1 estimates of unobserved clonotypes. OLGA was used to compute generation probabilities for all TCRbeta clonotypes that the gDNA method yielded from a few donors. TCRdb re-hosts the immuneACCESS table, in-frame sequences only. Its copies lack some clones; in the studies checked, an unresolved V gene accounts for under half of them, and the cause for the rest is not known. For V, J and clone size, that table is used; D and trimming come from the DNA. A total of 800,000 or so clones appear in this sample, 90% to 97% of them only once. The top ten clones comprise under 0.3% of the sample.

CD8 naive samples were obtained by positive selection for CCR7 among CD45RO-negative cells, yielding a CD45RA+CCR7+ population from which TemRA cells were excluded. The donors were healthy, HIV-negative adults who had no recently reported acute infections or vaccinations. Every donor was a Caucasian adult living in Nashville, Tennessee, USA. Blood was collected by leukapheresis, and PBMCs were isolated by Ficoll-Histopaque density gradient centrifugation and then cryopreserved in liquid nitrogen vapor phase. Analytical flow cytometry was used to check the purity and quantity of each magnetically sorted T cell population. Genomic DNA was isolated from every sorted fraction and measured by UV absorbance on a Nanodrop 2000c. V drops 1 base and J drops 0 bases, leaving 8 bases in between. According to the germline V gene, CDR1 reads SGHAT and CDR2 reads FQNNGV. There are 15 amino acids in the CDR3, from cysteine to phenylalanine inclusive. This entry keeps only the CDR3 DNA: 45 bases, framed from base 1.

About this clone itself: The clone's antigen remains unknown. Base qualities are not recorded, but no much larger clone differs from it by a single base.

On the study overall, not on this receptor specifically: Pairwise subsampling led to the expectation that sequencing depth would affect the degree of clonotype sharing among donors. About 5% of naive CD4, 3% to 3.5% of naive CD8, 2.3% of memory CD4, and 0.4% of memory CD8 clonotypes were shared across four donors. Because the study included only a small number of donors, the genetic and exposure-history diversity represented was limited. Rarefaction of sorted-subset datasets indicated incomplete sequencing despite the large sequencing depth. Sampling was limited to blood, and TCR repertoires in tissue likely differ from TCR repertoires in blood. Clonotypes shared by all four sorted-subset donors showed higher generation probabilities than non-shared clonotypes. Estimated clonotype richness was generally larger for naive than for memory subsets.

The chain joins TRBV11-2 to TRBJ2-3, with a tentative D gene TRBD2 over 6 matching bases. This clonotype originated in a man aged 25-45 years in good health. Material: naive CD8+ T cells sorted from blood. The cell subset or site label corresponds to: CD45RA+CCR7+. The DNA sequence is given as TGTGCCAGCAGCTTAGTGCGGGATAGCACAGATACGCAGTATTTT. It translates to CASSLVRDSTDTQYF.